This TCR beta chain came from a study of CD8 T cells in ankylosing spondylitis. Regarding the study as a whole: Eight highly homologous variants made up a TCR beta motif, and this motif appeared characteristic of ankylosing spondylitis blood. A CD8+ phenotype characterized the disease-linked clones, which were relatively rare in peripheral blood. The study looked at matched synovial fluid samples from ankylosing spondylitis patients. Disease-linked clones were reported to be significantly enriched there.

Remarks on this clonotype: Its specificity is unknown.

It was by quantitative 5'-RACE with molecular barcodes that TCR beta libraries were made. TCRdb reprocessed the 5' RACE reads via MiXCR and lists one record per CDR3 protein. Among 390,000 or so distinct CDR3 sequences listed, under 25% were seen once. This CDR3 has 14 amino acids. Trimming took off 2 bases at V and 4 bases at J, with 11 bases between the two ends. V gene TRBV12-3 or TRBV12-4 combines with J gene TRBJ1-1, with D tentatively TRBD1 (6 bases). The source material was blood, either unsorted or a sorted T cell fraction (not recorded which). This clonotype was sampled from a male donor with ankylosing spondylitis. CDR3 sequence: CASSLPGQRTEAFF. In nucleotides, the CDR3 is TGTGCCAGCAGTTTACCCGGACAGCGCACTGAAGCTTTCTTT.